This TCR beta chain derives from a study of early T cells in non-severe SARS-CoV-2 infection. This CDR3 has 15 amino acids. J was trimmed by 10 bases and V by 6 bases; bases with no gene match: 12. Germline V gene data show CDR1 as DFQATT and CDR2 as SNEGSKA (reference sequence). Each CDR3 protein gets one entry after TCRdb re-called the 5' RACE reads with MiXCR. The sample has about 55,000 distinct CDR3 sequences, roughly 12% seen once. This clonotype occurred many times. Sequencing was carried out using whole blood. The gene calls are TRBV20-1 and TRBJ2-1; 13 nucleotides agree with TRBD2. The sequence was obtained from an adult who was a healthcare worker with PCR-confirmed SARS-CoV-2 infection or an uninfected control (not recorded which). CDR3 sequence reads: CSAALTSGRIGEQFF. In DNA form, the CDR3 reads TGCAGTGCCGCATTGACTAGCGGGAGGATCGGGGAGCAGTTCTTC.